The following is a T cell receptor beta chain sequence with its context. The antigen is undetermined. This CDR3 is also generated by other DNA sequences in the sample. The study reverse transcribed the entire isolated RNA, so it sequenced expressed TCRB transcripts. Sequencing used immunoSEQ multiplex PCR; TCRdb keeps in-frame clones, though not all of them. The sample holds some 160,000 clones, 6.5% to 10% seen once. Sampling consisted of one heparinised blood draw per donor, averaging approximately 120 mL. Per the germline V gene, CDR1 is SGHRS and CDR2 is YFSETQ. Trimming pared 0 bases from V and 5 bases from J, leaving 8 bases between. The CDR3 contains 14 residues. This specimen comes from a study of beta chain features in type 1 diabetes. The study's findings and limits: Moderately but significantly shorter TCRB CDR3s were found in Type 1 diabetes patients in all four CD4+ subsets. Comparison showed that naive, central memory and Treg TCRB repertoires appeared more similar among patients than among healthy donors.

The clonotype comes from a woman between 18 and 29 years old with type 1 diabetes. Material for sequencing was central memory CD4+ T cells from blood. The chain combines TRBV5-1 with TRBJ1-4, with a tentative D call TRBD1 (5 bases). CDR3 in DNA: TGCGCCAGCAGCTTGGGGGACTCGAATGAAAAACTGTTTTTT. It translates to CASSLGDSNEKLFF. Complete variable domain (other parts from reference TRBV5-1 and TRBJ1-4): KAGVTQTPRYLIKTRGQQVTLSCSPISGHRSVSWYQQTPGQGLQFLFEYFSETQRNKGNFPGRFSGRQFSNSRSEMNVSTLELGDSALYLCASSLGDSNEKLFFGSGTQLSVL.